This TCR beta chain was recovered during a study of shared clonotypes between healthy human individuals. General study points: Since donors were few, the genetic and exposure-history diversity represented was limited. Sorted-subset sequencing was shown by rarefaction to be incomplete despite large depth.

Turning to this clone: The antigen is unknown.

The CDR3 contains 12 residues. V gave up 2 bases and J gave up 4 bases, with 3 bases separating them. The germline V gene encodes CDR1 MNHNS and CDR2 SASEGT. Clones were read by immunoSEQ multiplex PCR, and TCRdb kept only the in-frame ones, dropping some. Of roughly 890,000 clones listed, approximately 92% were seen once; the top ten hold more than 20%. The naive CD8 subset, CD45RO-negative cells positively selected for CCR7, excluded terminally differentiated effector memory CD45RA+ cells. The gene calls are TRBV6-1 and TRBJ2-1; D call uncertain. Source material: naive CD8+ T cells sorted from blood. The clonotype was recovered from a man aged 25 to 40 in good health. CDR3 nucleotide sequence: TGTGCCAGCAGTGAAAGGTACAATGAGCAGTTCTTC. Protein: CASSERYNEQFF.